This T cell receptor beta chain is from a study of blood T cell repertoires in COVID-19. There are a few counts of this clone. Sequencing used immunoSEQ multiplex PCR; TCRdb keeps in-frame clones, though not all of them. The sample lists some 13,000 clones, around 85% seen once, with approximately 30% in the top ten. The sequenced material came from peripheral blood. This TCR derives from a human donor in a cohort sampled during active COVID-19.

The CDR3 spells CASSLGTAYGYTF. The CDR3 nucleotides are TGTGCCAGCAGTTTAGGGACAGCCTATGGCTACACCTTC. This chain connects TRBV27 to TRBJ1-2, with TRBD1 matching 7 bases. Germline V CDR1 and CDR2: MNHEY, SMNVEV (reference sequence). The junction had 1 base not matched to a gene; V was cut back by 2 bases and J by 4 bases. The CDR3 is 13 amino acids.